This T cell receptor (beta chain) comes out of a study of cytomegalovirus exposure and HLA in healthy donors. Study-level information: Among about 179 million T cells, an earlier analysis found around 100 million unique TCR beta sequences. Drawn from HLA-typed donors, 65 million to 100 million unique TCRs were held in an early data release.

This CDR3 region has 16 residues. With V trimmed by 3 bases and J by 4 bases, 6 bases remained unmatched. Per germline, CDR1 MNHEY and CDR2 SMNVEV (reference sequence). 13 Jbeta primers and 60 Vbeta primers were used for the PCR. Assay used: immunoSEQ multiplex PCR; TCRdb lists only in-frame clones, some missing. Seen here are around 130,000 clones, about 80% observed once, and the top ten hold roughly 1.8%. The chain recombines TRBV27 with TRBJ2-6, with 7 nucleotides matching TRBD1. The sample consisted of PBMCs. The sequence derives from a woman between 45 and 60 years old in good health and CMV-seronegative. The CDR3 loop is CASSLPTGAGANVLTF. As DNA, the CDR3 is TGTGCCAGCAGTTTGCCCACAGGGGCCGGGGCCAACGTCCTGACTTTC.